This T cell receptor beta chain was sequenced in a study of OX40 agonist ivuxolimab in advanced cancers. Study-wide background: Head and neck, renal cell, melanoma or hepatocellular carcinoma were the cancers that dose-escalation patients had. Eligibility rules accepted prior anti-PD-1, anti-PD-L1 or anti-CTLA-4 therapy, and 30% to 40% had some.

Clones were read by immunoSEQ multiplex PCR, and TCRdb kept only the in-frame ones, dropping some. The profile shows over 65,000 clones, approximately 84% of them singletons. The junction had 3 bases not matched to a gene; V was cut back by 2 bases and J by 2 bases. CDR1 is MNHEY and CDR2 is SVGAGI in the germline V gene. The CDR3 is made up of 15 amino acids. With respect to this clone: Antigen: not known.

General study points: It was also the case that some nonresponders had low normalized T-cell clonal expansion.

Blood sampling was done at baseline, cycle 4 day 1, and cycle 7 day 1. The sequence derives from an adult with an advanced solid tumor such as melanoma, head and neck, liver or kidney cancer. This specimen consisted of CD4+ or CD8+ T cells sorted from blood, obtained in a trial of the OX40 agonist ivuxolimab. This chain uses TRBV6-5 with TRBJ1-2, with 9 positions matching TRBD1. The DNA for the CDR3 is TGTGCCAGCAGTTACGCCGGGACAGGGAACTATGGCTACACCTTC. It translates to CASSYAGTGNYGYTF.